These 4 T cell receptor beta chains share one sample of origin, sequenced in a study of cytomegalovirus exposure and HLA in healthy donors. The primer mix had 60 Vbeta and 13 Jbeta primers. TCRdb's copy holds only in-frame clones and misses some; the assay was immunoSEQ multiplex PCR. The sample has under 200,000 clones, 68% seen once. The sequencing sample was made of PBMCs. These receptor sequences come from a man over 45 in good health and CMV-seronegative.

This chain joins TRBV19 and TRBJ1-2, with TRBD1 identical over 11 bases. Per germline, CDR1 LNHDA and CDR2 SQIVND (reference sequence). With V trimmed by 5 bases and J by 6 bases, 5 bases remained unmatched. The CDR3 length is 14 residues. CDR3 sequence: CASSADRGRNGYTF. The DNA for the CDR3 is TGTGCCAGTAGTGCGGACAGGGGGCGTAATGGCTACACCTTC.

The V gene is TRBV9, the J gene TRBJ2-5; D is perhaps TRBD2 (6 bases). V was pared by 3 bases and J by 2 bases, with 11 bases between. CDR1 SGDLS and CDR2 YYNGEE come from the germline V gene. This CDR3 has 14 residues. CDR3 in amino acids: CASSAPGGQETQYF. The DNA for the CDR3 is TGTGCCAGCAGCGCGCCCGGGGGACAAGAGACCCAGTACTTC.

The chain combines TRBV5-1 with TRBJ1-2, with 8 nucleotides matching TRBD1. The germline gives CDR1 SGHRS, CDR2 YFSETQ. The CDR3 runs 15 residues. Trimming cost V 4 bases and J 4 bases; bases outside gene matches: 9. CDR3 nucleotides: TGCGCCAGCAGCCCCCGACAGGGGAAGGGCTATGGCTACACCTTC. The encoded protein is CASSPRQGKGYGYTF. The full variable domain, its missing parts supplied by reference TRBV5-1 and TRBJ1-2, is KAGVTQTPRYLIKTRGQQVTLSCSPISGHRSVSWYQQTPGQGLQFLFEYFSETQRNKGNFPGRFSGRQFSNSRSEMNVSTLELGDSALYLCASSPRQGKGYGYTFGSGTRLTVV.

V usage is TRBV6-5 and J usage is TRBJ2-2; 9 bases line up with TRBD1. The CDR3 is made up of 16 amino acids. Germline CDR1 and CDR2: MNHEY and SVGAGI. The trim removed 4 bases at V and 7 bases at J, leaving 10 bases unmatched. The CDR3 reads CASSFGTGLAVGELFF. The CDR3 coding sequence is TGTGCCAGCAGTTTTGGGACAGGGTTGGCGGTCGGGGAGCTGTTTTTT.